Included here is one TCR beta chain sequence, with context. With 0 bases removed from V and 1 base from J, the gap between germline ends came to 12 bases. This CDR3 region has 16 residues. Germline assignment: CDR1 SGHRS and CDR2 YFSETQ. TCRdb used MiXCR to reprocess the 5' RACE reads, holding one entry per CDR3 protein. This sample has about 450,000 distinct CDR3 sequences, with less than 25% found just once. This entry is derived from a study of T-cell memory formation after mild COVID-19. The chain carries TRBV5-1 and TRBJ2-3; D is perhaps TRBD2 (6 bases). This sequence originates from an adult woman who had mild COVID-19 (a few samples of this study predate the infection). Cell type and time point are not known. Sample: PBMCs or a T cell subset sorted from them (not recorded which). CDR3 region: CASSLVSGVRTDTQYF. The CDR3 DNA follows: TGCGCCAGCAGCTTGGTGTCGGGAGTCCGCACAGATACGCAGTATTTT.